The 19 T cell receptor beta chains below come from one sample, sequenced in a study of T cell changes during pregnancy in multiple sclerosis (dated by TCRdb to the late 2010s). Library creation used the immunoSEQ multiplex PCR assay. TCRdb took over this immuneACCESS table, retaining in-frame rearrangements with V and J assigned. Such tables are incomplete; in checked studies, under half of the missing clones stem from an unresolved V gene, and the remainder is unexplained. The sample includes about 39,000 clones, with less than 90% observed a single time. 0.55% to 0.75% of the sample comes from the top ten. The source material was CD4+ T cells from peripheral blood mononuclear cells, sampled before pregnancy. The origin of the receptors is a female donor with multiple sclerosis, enrolled in a pregnancy study.

The chain uses TRBV11-2 and TRBJ2-3, with 11 bases identical to TRBD2. The CDR3 extends over 17 amino acids. Germline V CDR1 and CDR2: SGHAT, FQNNGV. V was clipped by 6 bases and J by 0 bases; unmatched bases: 8. This CDR3 is CASSPRTSGYSTDTQYF. The DNA of the CDR3 is TGTGCCAGCAGTCCAAGGACTAGCGGGTATAGCACAGATACGCAGTATTTT. Looking up the rest from reference TRBV11-2 and TRBJ2-3 gives the full variable domain: EAGVAQSPRYKIIEKRQSVAFWCNPISGHATLYWYQQILGQGPKLLIQFQNNGVVDDSQLPKDRFSAERLKGVDSTLKIQPAKLEDSAVYLCASSPRTSGYSTDTQYFGPGTRLTVL.

This CDR3 is CASSFRGQKISYEQYF. The CDR3 DNA reads as TGTGCCAGTAGTTTCCGCGGTCAGAAGATCTCCTACGAGCAGTACTTC. The gene calls are TRBV19 and TRBJ2-7, with no clear D. This CDR3 contains 16 residues. V lost 5 bases and J 0 bases, leaving 17 bases between the germline ends. Germline V CDR1 and CDR2: LNHDA, SQIVND (reference sequence).

The V call is TRBV5-1, the J call TRBJ2-3, with a weak D call TRBD2 (5 bases). V was clipped by 4 bases and J by 5 bases, with 17 bases between them. Germline CDR1 is SGHRS and CDR2 is YFSETQ. The CDR3 loop spans 15 amino acids. DNA for the CDR3: TGCGCCAGCAGCCTCCACGGGGAAAAAAGAGATACGCAGTATTTT. Translating gives CASSLHGEKRDTQYF. Filled out from reference TRBV5-1 and TRBJ2-3, the complete variable domain reads KAGVTQTPRYLIKTRGQQVTLSCSPISGHRSVSWYQQTPGQGLQFLFEYFSETQRNKGNFPGRFSGRQFSNSRSEMNVSTLELGDSALYLCASSLHGEKRDTQYFGPGTRLTVL.

The chain combines TRBV6-1 with TRBJ2-3, with D possibly TRBD2 on 6 matching bases. Germline V gives CDR1 MNHNS, CDR2 SASEGT. The V gene lost 8 bases and the J gene lost 2 bases, with 14 bases spanning the gap. This CDR3 contains 14 residues. The CDR3: CASSGAGSTDTQYF. DNA of the CDR3: TGTGCCAGCTCCGGGGCGGGGTCCACAGATACGCAGTATTTT.

J is TRBJ1-2 and V is TRBV7-9; D perhaps matches TRBD1 (5 bases). Germline-derived CDR1 and CDR2 are SEHNR and FQNEAQ (reference sequence). The V gene lost 3 bases and the J gene lost 0 bases, with 11 bases spanning the gap. This CDR3 has 15 residues. In DNA form, the CDR3 reads TGTGCCAGCAGCTTGCAGGGAACTGCTAACTATGGCTACACCTTC. Amino acid sequence: CASSLQGTANYGYTF.

The V gene is TRBV6-1, the J gene TRBJ1-2; D is undetermined. Germline CDR1 MNHNS, CDR2 SASEGT. The CDR3 runs 15 residues. Deletions cut 8 bases from V and 4 bases from J, with 20 bases between. The CDR3 is CASLAATGSTYGYTF. The CDR3 DNA sequence: TGTGCCAGCCTTGCGGCTACCGGGAGTACCTATGGCTACACCTTC.

The CDR3 sequence is CASSQVGTGGNYGYTF. DNA of the CDR3: TGTGCCAGCAGCCAAGTGGGGACAGGGGGAAACTATGGCTACACCTTC. This chain uses TRBV4-2 with TRBJ1-2; 11 bases map to TRBD1. The CDR3 runs to 16 residues. J lost 2 bases, V lost 1 base, and 3 bases had no gene match. Germline V lookup: CDR1 LGHNA, CDR2 YNFKEQ.

V usage is TRBV5-4 and J usage is TRBJ1-2; the D is unclear. The CDR3 contains 17 residues. CDR1 and CDR2 from the germline V gene are SGHNT and YYREEE (reference sequence). Between the trimmed V and J ends, which lost 0 bases and 4 bases, there was a span of 19 bases. In DNA, the CDR3 is TGTGCCAGCAGCTTGGAAGTCCCGCTCCGGAGCTCCTATGGCTACACCTTC. Its protein is CASSLEVPLRSSYGYTF.

This sequence joins TRBV5-4 and TRBJ2-1, with D perhaps matching TRBD2 (5 bases). In germline, CDR1 is SGHNT, CDR2 YYREEE (reference sequence). V was pared by 4 bases and J by 0 bases, with 17 bases between. This CDR3 region has 17 residues. DNA of the CDR3: TGTGCCAGCAGCCCCCGGGGAGTAGCGAGCTCCTACAATGAGCAGTTCTTC. It specifies CASSPRGVASSYNEQFF.

This clone was observed once. The V and J genes are TRBV10-3 and TRBJ1-5; TRBD1 might be the D (6 bases). The CDR3 consists of 17 residues. Trimming left V 8 bases short and J 0 bases short, with 20 bases between. CDR1 and CDR2 (germline): ENHRY, SYGVKD. DNA of the CDR3: TGTGCCATCGGGGAGGGGGGAATCCGGGATAGCAATCAGCCCCAGCATTTT. Encoded protein: CAIGEGGIRDSNQPQHF.

The chain couples TRBV5-1 to TRBJ1-2, with D possibly TRBD1 on 5 matching bases. The germline V gene has CDR1 SGHRS and CDR2 YFSETQ. CDR3 length equals 16 residues. V lost 5 bases, J lost 1 base, and 18 bases lay in between. The CDR3 DNA sequence: TGCGCCAGCAGGGGTATAGAAGGGGACTATAACTATGGCTACACCTTC. Translated: CASRGIEGDYNYGYTF. The whole variable domain, remainder taken from reference TRBV5-1 and TRBJ1-2, is KAGVTQTPRYLIKTRGQQVTLSCSPISGHRSVSWYQQTPGQGLQFLFEYFSETQRNKGNFPGRFSGRQFSNSRSEMNVSTLELGDSALYLCASRGIEGDYNYGYTFGSGTRLTVV.

V and J are TRBV7-9 and TRBJ2-4, with 9 bases aligning to TRBD1. The CDR3 loop spans 14 amino acids. Germline CDR1 and CDR2: SEHNR and FQNEAQ (reference sequence). Trimming cost V 1 base and J 9 bases; bases outside gene matches: 4. CDR3 sequence (DNA): TGTGCCAGCAGCTTAGGAGGACAGGGGAGCATTCAGTACTTC. Translating gives CASSLGGQGSIQYF. Based on the CDR3 plus reference TRBV7-9 and TRBJ2-4, the full variable domain is DTGVSQNPRHKITKRGQNVTFRCDPISEHNRLYWYRQTLGQGPEFLTYFQNEAQLEKSRLLSDRFSAERPKGSFSTLEIQRTEQGDSAMYLCASSLGGQGSIQYFGAGTRLSVL.

The rearrangement uses TRBV5-6 and TRBJ1-1; TRBD1 agrees at 8 bases. Germline V CDR1 and CDR2: SGHDT, YYEEEE. Trimming at V came to 7 bases and at J to 0 bases, leaving 11 bases not matched to a gene. This CDR3 is built from 16 residues. CDR3 protein: CASAGPGGGMNTEAFF. As DNA, the CDR3 is TGTGCCAGCGCTGGACCAGGGGGCGGAATGAACACTGAAGCTTTCTTT.

The chain recombines TRBV28 with TRBJ2-7; a possible D gene is TRBD1 (6 bases). Germline assignment: CDR1 MDHEN and CDR2 SYDVKM. This CDR3 is built from 16 residues. Trimming left V 4 bases short and J 12 bases short, with 28 bases between. CDR3 amino acids: CASSYIISRGPAPLYF. In DNA, the CDR3 is TGTGCCAGCAGTTACATAATCTCCAGGGGACCTGCCCCTCTGTACTTC.

The gene calls are TRBV11-1 and TRBJ1-2; 10 nucleotides line up with TRBD1. CDR1 is SGHAT and CDR2 is FQDESV in the germline V gene (reference sequence). The CDR3 extends over 14 amino acids. V lost 8 bases to trimming and J lost 8 bases; unmatched junction nucleotides: 11. The CDR3 spells CASEPGTGVGGYTF. The CDR3 DNA follows: TGTGCCAGCGAGCCCGGGACAGGGGTTGGCGGCTACACCTTC.

This chain links TRBV29-1 with TRBJ2-7; TRBD2 matches at 7 bases. Germline assignment: CDR1 SQVTM and CDR2 ANQGSEA. V dropped 6 bases and J dropped 7; count of bases not matched to a gene: 15. The CDR3 covers 14 residues. The chain's CDR3 is CSVLGTTVYGEQYF. The CDR3 region has the DNA TGCAGCGTGCTGGGGACTACCGTCTATGGTGAGCAGTACTTC.

The V and J genes are TRBV29-1 and TRBJ1-1; D not certain. Per the germline V gene, CDR1 is SQVTM and CDR2 is ANQGSEA. The CDR3 totals 12 residues. Trimming removed 3 bases from V and 1 base from J, with 6 bases in between. This CDR3 is CSVDSQNTEAFF. CDR3 bases: TGCAGCGTTGATAGTCAGAACACTGAAGCTTTCTTT.

This chain connects TRBV19 to TRBJ1-5, with D perhaps matching TRBD1 (6 bases). The CDR3 has 14 amino acids. Germline values: CDR1 LNHDA, CDR2 SQIVND (reference sequence). Trimming shortened V by 10 bases and J by 0 bases, and 13 bases separated the two germline ends. The CDR3 spells CATTDRVSNQPQHF. DNA for the CDR3: TGTGCCACAACGGACAGAGTTAGCAATCAGCCCCAGCATTTT.

This sequence joins TRBV6-1 and TRBJ1-1; D call uncertain. This CDR3 is 14 amino acids long. Germline V lookup: CDR1 MNHNS, CDR2 SASEGT. V gave up 3 bases and J gave up 5 bases, with 13 bases separating them. The CDR3 DNA reads as TGTGCCAGCAGTGAGTGGGCTTCGGGGACTGAAGCTTTCTTT. It yields the protein CASSEWASGTEAFF.